Listed below are T cell receptor beta chains from one sample, sequenced in a study of T cells expressing NK-cell markers. TCRdb reanalyzed the 5' RACE reads and collapses them to one entry per CDR3 protein, without DNA. Found here are roughly 15,000 distinct CDR3 sequences; the top ten clones hold around 50%. Sequencing was carried out using blood T cells: a sorted CD56 or NKG2C T cell subset, CD4+ or CD8+ T cells, or bulk PBMC T cells (not recorded which). The source of these receptors is a man aged 18-69 years in good health. CDR3s include the opening cysteine and the closing phenylalanine or tryptophan. Some rows mark clone size as missing; the rest say once, few, many or name a class of expanded clone.

cdr3_aa	clone_size	v_call	j_call
CASSLSGGADEQFF	NA	TRBV28	TRBJ2-1
CASTPGSQPQHF	NA	TRBV2	TRBJ1-5
CASSPRGYNEQFF	NA	TRBV19	TRBJ2-1
CASVSRPGQIYGYTF	NA	TRBV5-5	TRBJ1-2
CASSENRAEGYTF	NA	TRBV6-1	TRBJ1-2
CASRRGGGDRQPQHF	NA	TRBV6-1	TRBJ1-5
CSASLGPDNEQYF	NA	TRBV20-1	TRBJ2-7
CASSRMGGGFDEQYF	NA	TRBV12-3/TRBV12-4	TRBJ2-7
CASSLQGWNQPQHF	NA	TRBV12-3/TRBV12-4	TRBJ1-5
CASSSGVGGNEQFF	NA	TRBV18	TRBJ2-1
CASSEASGADTQYF	NA	TRBV5-6	TRBJ2-3
CSAGTGTNTGELFF	NA	TRBV20-1	TRBJ2-2
CASSVDVGGDTQYF	medium-sized	TRBV12-3/TRBV12-4	TRBJ2-3
CASSYSGGLAGRNIQYF	NA	TRBV6-5	TRBJ2-4
CASSYKDRGNEQFF	medium-sized	TRBV6-5	TRBJ2-1
CSARAPTVSYEQYF	NA	TRBV20-1	TRBJ2-7
CASSLGDWGAYEQYF	medium-sized	TRBV7-2	TRBJ2-7
CSAPAAESQETQYF	NA	TRBV20-1	TRBJ2-5
CASSQVFGGAPNEQFF	NA	TRBV4-1	TRBJ2-1
CSVVGDRGETQYF	NA	TRBV29-1	TRBJ2-5
CASSQGLAAGLAEAFF	NA	TRBV4-3	TRBJ1-1
CASSSQTEAGTEAFF	NA	TRBV7-6	TRBJ1-1